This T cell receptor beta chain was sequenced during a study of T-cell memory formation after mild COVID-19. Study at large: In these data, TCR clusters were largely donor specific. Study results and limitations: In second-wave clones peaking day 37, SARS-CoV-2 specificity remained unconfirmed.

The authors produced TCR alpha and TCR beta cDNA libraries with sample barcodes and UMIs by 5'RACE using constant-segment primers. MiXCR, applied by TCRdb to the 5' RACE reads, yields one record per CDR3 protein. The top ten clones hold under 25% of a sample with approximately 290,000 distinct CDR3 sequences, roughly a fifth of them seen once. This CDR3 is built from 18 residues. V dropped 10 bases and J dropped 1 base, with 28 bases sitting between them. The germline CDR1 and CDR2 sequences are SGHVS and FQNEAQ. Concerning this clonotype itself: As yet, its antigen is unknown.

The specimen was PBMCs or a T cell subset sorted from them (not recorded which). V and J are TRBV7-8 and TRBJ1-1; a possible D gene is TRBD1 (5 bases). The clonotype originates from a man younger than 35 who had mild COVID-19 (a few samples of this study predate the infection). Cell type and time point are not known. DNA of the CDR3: TGTGCCACGTTTATCCAGGGTCGAGGTGAATCGGGGAACACTGAAGCTTTCTTT. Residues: CATFIQGRGESGNTEAFF.